This entry features one T cell receptor beta chain sequence. Profiling relied on immunoSEQ multiplex PCR, and the TCRdb table lists in-frame clones only, not all of them. Of under 200,000 clones listed, 91% are singletons. The entry originates in a study of control samples from healthy donors and cancer patients. The germline V gene has CDR1 KGHSH and CDR2 LQKENI. Trimming cost V 3 bases and J 0 bases, with 5 bases left between them. The CDR3 runs 14 residues. V gene TRBV18 combines with J gene TRBJ1-4, with unresolved D. The clonotype was recovered from a woman between 25 and 40 years old in good health. The sequenced material came from blood. DNA for the CDR3: TGTGCCAGCTCACCGGCTCCAACTAATGAAAAACTGTTTTTT. Amino acids: CASSPAPTNEKLFF.